The 26 T cell receptor beta chains below come from one sample, sequenced in a study of blood T cells in healthy people across ages. PCR was performed a second time for about 7 to 12 cycles using a sample-barcoded 5' primer and a J-beta primer mix. From the 5' RACE reads, TCRdb called clonotypes with MiXCR, one entry per CDR3 protein. The table shows about 900,000 distinct CDR3 sequences, with about 62% occurring only once. Input material: blood. The receptors were sampled from a man aged 25 to 40 in good health.

The chain uses TRBV30 and TRBJ2-4, with D unresolved. V lost 3 bases to trimming and J lost 0 bases, with 6 bases between them. This CDR3 region has 13 residues. The germline gives CDR1 GTSNPN, CDR2 SVGIG (reference sequence). The CDR3 DNA reads TGTGCCTGGAGCCTACTAGCCAAAAACATTCAGTACTTC. It specifies CAWSLLAKNIQYF.

The gene calls are TRBV7-2 and TRBJ2-6; no firm D call. The germline CDR1 and CDR2 sequences are SGHTA and FQGNSA. Trimming removed 5 bases at V and 0 bases at J, with 11 bases between. This CDR3 is built from 16 residues. CDR3 sequence (DNA): TGTGCCAGCAGCACCCGTGGTGGCTCTGGGGCCAACGTCCTGACTTTC. This translates into CASSTRGGSGANVLTF.

V is TRBV7-2 and J is TRBJ2-7; the match to TRBD1 covers 7 bases. V lost 6 bases, J lost 3 bases, and 2 bases stayed unmatched. CDR3 length equals 12 residues. The germline V gene has CDR1 SGHTA and CDR2 FQGNSA. For the CDR3, the DNA is TGTGCCAGCAGAAGGGACAGCTACGAGCAGTACTTC. This encodes CASRRDSYEQYF.

V usage is TRBV6-1 and J usage is TRBJ1-2, with D perhaps matching TRBD1 (6 bases). Trimming stripped 2 bases from V and 1 base from J, with 11 bases between. This CDR3 contains 15 residues. The germline V gene has CDR1 MNHNS and CDR2 SASEGT. CDR3 protein: CASSERQGNNYGYTF. CDR3 coding DNA: TGTGCCAGCAGTGAACGTCAGGGGAATAACTATGGCTACACCTTC.

The chain is built from TRBV20-1 and TRBJ1-2, with D tentatively TRBD1 (5 bases). Per germline, CDR1 DFQATT and CDR2 SNEGSKA (reference sequence). V dropped 4 bases and J dropped 1 base, with 10 bases sitting between them. The CDR3 sequence is 13 residues long. CDR3 sequence reads: CSAKEGLNYGYTF. CDR3 bases: TGCAGTGCTAAAGAGGGGCTTAACTATGGCTACACCTTC.

The sample holds one count of this clonotype. The chain recombines TRBV20-1 with TRBJ2-7; 7 bases align to TRBD2. Germline assignment: CDR1 DFQATT and CDR2 SNEGSKA (reference sequence). The V segment lost 1 base and the J segment 2 bases; nucleotides outside the gene matches: 5. The CDR3 covers 14 residues. In DNA, the CDR3 is TGCAGTGCTAGAGCGGGGGGTTTCCCCTACGAGCAGTACTTC. It specifies CSARAGGFPYEQYF.

This clonotype turned up a few times. The rearrangement links TRBV28 to TRBJ2-4, with D tentatively TRBD2 (5 bases). This CDR3 has 13 residues. Germline CDR1 and CDR2: MDHEN and SYDVKM. V gave up 8 bases and J gave up 4 bases, with 12 bases separating them. The CDR3: CASLRGDKNIQYF. The CDR3 nucleotides are TGTGCCAGCCTTCGGGGAGATAAAAACATTCAGTACTTC.

The table lists this clonotype with a few counts. The V gene is TRBV5-6, the J gene TRBJ1-1; D perhaps matches TRBD1 (5 bases). The germline V and J ends were trimmed by 1 base and 5 bases, with 12 bases remaining between them. The CDR3 is 14 residues long. The germline gives CDR1 SGHDT, CDR2 YYEEEE. As DNA, the CDR3 is TGTGCCAGCAGCTTGTTTCAAGGGGTGACTGAAGCTTTCTTT. Translating it yields CASSLFQGVTEAFF.

This chain connects TRBV9 to TRBJ1-2; D is perhaps TRBD1 (5 bases). The CDR3 is 16 amino acids. Trimming took 5 bases from V and 1 from J, leaving 18 bases between them. Germline assignment: CDR1 SGDLS and CDR2 YYNGEE. The CDR3 sequence is CASSGGAGRVNYGYTF. CDR3 nucleotide sequence: TGTGCCAGCAGTGGAGGGGCGGGGAGAGTTAACTATGGCTACACCTTC. Drawing the rest from reference TRBV9 and TRBJ1-2, the complete variable domain is DSGVTQTPKHLITATGQRVTLRCSPRSGDLSVYWYQQSLDQGLQFLIQYYNGEERAKGNILERFSAQQFPDLHSELNLSSLELGDSALYFCASSGGAGRVNYGYTFGSGTRLTVV.

This clonotype was detected a few times. The chain carries TRBV7-2 and TRBJ2-5, with TRBD2 identical over 8 bases. V trimming: 1 base; J trimming: 5 bases; junction bases outside the gene matches: 3. The germline gives CDR1 SGHTA, CDR2 FQGNSA. There are 14 residues in the CDR3. This CDR3 reads CASSLVSGGETQYF. In nucleotides, the CDR3 is TGTGCCAGCAGCTTAGTGTCGGGGGGGGAGACCCAGTACTTC.

This clonotype was seen a few times. The J gene is TRBJ2-7, the V gene TRBV10-3; 9 bases match TRBD1. Germline trimming cut 3 bases from V and 0 bases from J; bases unmatched to any gene: 3. This CDR3 is 15 amino acids long. CDR1 and CDR2 from the germline V gene are ENHRY and SYGVKD. The CDR3 reads CAISDRTGASYEQYF. The DNA for the CDR3 is TGTGCCATCAGTGACCGGACAGGGGCCTCCTACGAGCAGTACTTC.

This clonotype showed up just a few times. The rearrangement uses TRBV6-2 or TRBV6-3 and TRBJ2-7, with unresolved D. V gave up 4 bases and J gave up 8 bases, with 18 bases separating them. Germline CDR1 is MNHEY and CDR2 is SVGEGT. This CDR3 comprises 14 residues. The CDR3 spells CASSFPSDATQQYF. CDR3 bases: TGTGCCAGCAGTTTCCCCAGTGACGCTACTCAGCAGTACTTC.

The rearrangement links TRBV6-2 or TRBV6-3 to TRBJ2-7; TRBD1 matches at 7 bases. The germline V gene encodes CDR1 MNHEY and CDR2 SVGEGT. CDR3 length: 14 amino acids. V was pared by 11 bases and J by 2 bases, with 12 bases of the junction left unmatched. CDR3 bases: TGTGCCGTCACGAGACAGGGTGTAACCTACGAGCAGTACTTC. Translated, it gives CAVTRQGVTYEQYF.

V usage is TRBV30 and J usage is TRBJ2-1; 9 bases match TRBD2. The ends lost 2 bases at V and 10 bases at J; junction bases unmatched: 3. Looked up from germline, CDR1 is GTSNPN and CDR2 is SVGIG (reference sequence). The CDR3 sequence is 12 residues long. The CDR3 bases are TGTGCCTGGAGTCGGCTAGCGGGGGAGCAGTTCTTC. Translated, it gives CAWSRLAGEQFF.

This clonotype has a single count. This chain links TRBV6-2 or TRBV6-3 with TRBJ2-5, with 9 bases that match TRBD2. The CDR3 spans 16 residues. Trimming at V came to 8 bases and at J to 5 bases, leaving 15 bases not matched to a gene. CDR1 and CDR2 from the germline V gene are MNHEY and SVGEGT. CDR3 loop: CASGRAIAGAKETQYF. CDR3 coding DNA: TGTGCCAGCGGACGGGCAATAGCGGGGGCGAAGGAGACCCAGTACTTC.

This clonotype was found a few times. The rearrangement uses TRBV12-3 or TRBV12-4 and TRBJ2-7; 9 nucleotides agree with TRBD1. V lost 4 bases to trimming and J lost 4 bases; unmatched junction nucleotides: 8. CDR3 size: 15 residues. The CDR3 DNA follows: TGTGCCAGCAGTTCCGGGACAGGGACGCGGTACGAGCAGTACTTC. It encodes CASSSGTGTRYEQYF.

The chain carries TRBV7-6 and TRBJ2-5; D is unresolved. V lost 4 bases and J 0 bases, leaving 9 bases between the germline ends. The CDR3 is 14 residues long. Germline CDR1 is SGHVS and CDR2 is FNYEAQ. This CDR3 reads CASSSPTNQETQYF. For the CDR3, the DNA is TGTGCCAGCAGCTCACCGACGAACCAAGAGACCCAGTACTTC.

This chain uses TRBV20-1 with TRBJ1-5, with 11 bases fitting TRBD1. Trimming removed 7 bases from V and 4 bases from J; junction bases left unmatched: 3. The germline CDR1 and CDR2 sequences are DFQATT and SNEGSKA (reference sequence). This CDR3 comprises 13 residues. The CDR3 reads CSVWDRGNQPQHF. The CDR3 DNA reads TGCAGTGTGTGGGACAGGGGGAATCAGCCCCAGCATTTT.

Comment on this clonotype: At one of its ends the junction is not consistent with the germline gene, which may arise from a read error. This CDR3 reads CTSRGGAEQYF. The CDR3 bases are TGCACCAGCAGGGGTGGCGCCGAGCAGTACTTC. The gene calls are TRBV4-3 and TRBJ2-5; a weak D match, TRBD1 (6 bases). The tail of the sequence fits TRBJ2-7 better, so the J call may be wrong. This CDR3 region has 11 residues. Germline V gene sequence: CDR1 LGHNA, CDR2 YSLEER.

This clonotype was seen more than once but under ten times. This rearrangement joins TRBV7-2 to TRBJ2-7, with D uncertain. The CDR3 is made up of 12 amino acids. Germline V CDR1 and CDR2: SGHTA, FQGNSA. V lost 5 bases to trimming and J lost 7 bases, with 12 bases between them. The CDR3 region has the DNA TGTGCCAGCAGCGCAGGTCTTTGGGAGCAGTACTTC. Translated, it gives CASSAGLWEQYF.

The V and J genes are TRBV14 and TRBJ2-1; D uncertain. V was cut by 3 bases and J by 4 bases, with 16 bases left in between. Germline V lookup: CDR1 SGHDN, CDR2 FVKESK. There are 16 residues in the CDR3. This CDR3 is CASSQEAYSPYNEQFF. The CDR3 DNA reads as TGTGCCAGCAGCCAGGAAGCCTACAGCCCTTACAATGAGCAGTTCTTC.

This clonotype occurred a few times. The gene calls are TRBV12-3 or TRBV12-4 and TRBJ1-5, with a tentative D call TRBD1 (5 bases). Trimming stripped 6 bases from V and 3 bases from J, with 12 bases between. This CDR3 has 14 amino acids. DNA for the CDR3: TGTGCCAGCAGCCCAGAGGGGCCCAATCAGCCCCAGCATTTT. Its translation: CASSPEGPNQPQHF.

The chain carries TRBV6-2 or TRBV6-3 and TRBJ2-3, with 8 bases identical to TRBD1. The CDR3 sequence is 17 residues long. V trimming: 2 bases; J trimming: 4 bases; junction bases outside the gene matches: 11. Germline V gene data show CDR1 as MNHEY and CDR2 as SVGEGT. This chain's CDR3 is CASSYVRQGRIADTQYF. For the CDR3, the DNA is TGTGCCAGCAGTTACGTCAGACAGGGGAGGATAGCAGATACGCAGTATTTT.

This clonotype was observed once. This chain connects TRBV28 to TRBJ2-7; possible D gene TRBD2, 6 bases. The CDR3 sequence is 16 residues long. The germline V gene encodes CDR1 MDHEN and CDR2 SYDVKM. Trimming stripped 2 bases from V and 0 bases from J, with 14 bases between. CDR3 sequence reads: CASSLEAGQSSYEQYF. For the CDR3, the DNA is TGTGCCAGCAGTTTAGAGGCGGGGCAAAGCTCCTACGAGCAGTACTTC.

The CDR3 reads CASSGYSGGPSYEQYF. DNA for the CDR3: TGTGCCAGCAGCGGCTATAGCGGGGGGCCCTCCTACGAGCAGTACTTC. The V gene is TRBV5-5, the J gene TRBJ2-7; 10 bases match TRBD2. Germline loops: CDR1 SGHKS, CDR2 YYEKEE (reference sequence). This CDR3 is 16 amino acids long. V was pared by 4 bases and J by 0 bases, with 7 bases of the junction left unmatched.

The V call is TRBV7-9, the J call TRBJ2-3; 7 positions agree with TRBD2. V shed 4 bases and J 4 bases; nucleotides not matched to a gene: 11. Germline loops: CDR1 SEHNR, CDR2 FQNEAQ (reference sequence). CDR3 length equals 16 residues. CDR3 nucleotide sequence: TGTGCCAGCAGCTCCCCCTGGCAGGGAGGGTCAGATACGCAGTATTTT. Its protein product is CASSSPWQGGSDTQYF. The full variable domain, with the rest looked up from reference TRBV7-9 and TRBJ2-3, is DTGVSQNPRHKITKRGQNVTFRCDPISEHNRLYWYRQTLGQGPEFLTYFQNEAQLEKSRLLSDRFSAERPKGSFSTLEIQRTEQGDSAMYLCASSSPWQGGSDTQYFGPGTRLTVL.